This T cell receptor beta chain was sequenced for a study of technical replicates of blood from a handful of donors. The repertoire was sequenced with immunoSEQ multiplex PCR; TCRdb's copy has only in-frame clones and lacks some. Of approximately 50,000 clones in the sample, approximately 94% were seen once. The CDR3 runs 17 residues. Germline V CDR1 and CDR2: SGHDT, YYEEEE. Germline trimming cut 3 bases from V and 2 bases from J; bases unmatched to any gene: 6. The receptor comes from a human donor in good health. The genes are TRBV5-6 and TRBJ2-2, with 11 bases aligning to TRBD2. The source material was T cells isolated from PBMCs. The CDR3 sequence: CASSWGLADPNTGELFF. The CDR3 DNA reads TGTGCCAGCAGCTGGGGACTAGCGGACCCTAACACCGGGGAGCTGTTTTTT.